This TCR beta chain was identified in a study of shared clonotypes between healthy human individuals. Clones were read by immunoSEQ multiplex PCR, and TCRdb kept only the in-frame ones, dropping some. The sample has about 600,000 clones, 95% to 96% seen once; the top ten hold around 0.11%. CD8 cells classed as naive were CD45RO-negative and positively selected for CCR7, excluding terminally differentiated effector memory CD45RA+ cells. Looked up from germline, CDR1 is MGHDK and CDR2 is SYGVNS. V was pared by 5 bases and J by 5 bases, with 10 bases between. The CDR3 runs 13 residues. Material: naive CD8+ T cells sorted from blood. The rearrangement uses TRBV25-1 and TRBJ2-1; possible D gene TRBD1, 5 bases. The receptor was isolated from a woman aged 25-40 years in good health. The CDR3 nucleotides read TGTGCCAGCAGTCGACAGATCCACAATGAGCAGTTCTTC. Translation gives CASSRQIHNEQFF.